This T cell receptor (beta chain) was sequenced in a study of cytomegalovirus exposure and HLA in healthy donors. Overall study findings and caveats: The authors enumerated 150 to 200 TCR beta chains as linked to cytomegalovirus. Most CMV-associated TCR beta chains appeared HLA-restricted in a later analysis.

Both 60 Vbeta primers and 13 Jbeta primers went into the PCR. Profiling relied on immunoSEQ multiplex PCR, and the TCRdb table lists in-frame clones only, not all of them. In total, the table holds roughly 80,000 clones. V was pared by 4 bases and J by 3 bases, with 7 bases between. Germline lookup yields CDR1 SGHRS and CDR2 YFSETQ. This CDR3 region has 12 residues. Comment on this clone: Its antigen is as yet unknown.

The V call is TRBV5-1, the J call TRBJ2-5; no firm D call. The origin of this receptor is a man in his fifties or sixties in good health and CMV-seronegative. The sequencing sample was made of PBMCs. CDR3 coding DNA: TGCGCCAGCAGCCACCCGGAAGAGACCCAGTACTTC. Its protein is CASSHPEETQYF.